The next 7 T cell receptor beta chains were all read from a single sample in a study of shared clonotypes between healthy human individuals. Method: immunoSEQ multiplex PCR; TCRdb's copy keeps in-frame clones and lacks some. The table includes hundreds of thousands of clones, roughly 78% detected once. Sequenced material: memory CD4+ T cells sorted from blood. Subset denoted: CD45RA-negative fraction. Source of these receptors: a woman in her twenties or thirties in good health.

The chain combines TRBV2 with TRBJ2-7, with 8 positions matching TRBD2. This CDR3 has 15 amino acids. V lost 3 bases to trimming and J lost 2 bases; unmatched junction nucleotides: 6. The germline gives CDR1 SNHLY, CDR2 FYNNEI. Here the CDR3 reads CASSETLAATYEQYF. CDR3 sequence (DNA): TGTGCCAGCAGTGAGACACTAGCGGCTACCTACGAGCAGTACTTC.

This rearrangement joins TRBV5-1 to TRBJ2-1; D remains unclear. Trimming took 0 bases from V and 6 from J, leaving 7 bases between them. This CDR3 comprises 13 residues. Germline V gene lookup returns CDR1 SGHRS and CDR2 YFSETQ. The CDR3 bases are TGCGCCAGCAGCTTGGCCCAGATCAATGAGCAGTTCTTC. Its translation is CASSLAQINEQFF.

J is TRBJ2-2 and V is TRBV18; TRBD1 or TRBD2 may be the D gene (5 bases each). This CDR3 comprises 15 residues. V lost 2 bases and J 1 base, leaving 8 bases between the germline ends. The germline V gene encodes CDR1 KGHSH and CDR2 LQKENI. CDR3 nucleotide sequence: TGTGCCAGCTCACCATCGGGGCTGAACACCGGGGAGCTGTTTTTT. Protein product: CASSPSGLNTGELFF.

The CDR3 bases are TGTGCCAGCGCCTTAAAGGGACTAGCGGGAGGTACTACAGATACGCAGTATTTT. Translated: CASALKGLAGGTTDTQYF. The genes are TRBV7-2 and TRBJ2-3; 15 bases line up with TRBD2. V lost 8 bases and J lost 3; bases outside the gene matches: 12. Germline V gives CDR1 SGHTA, CDR2 FQGNSA. This CDR3 spans 18 amino acids.

J is TRBJ2-7 and V is TRBV7-2; no clear D. This CDR3 has 13 amino acids. In germline, CDR1 is SGHTA, CDR2 FQGNSA. V was trimmed by 6 bases and J by 2 bases, leaving 11 bases between them. In DNA, the CDR3 is TGTGCCAGCAGTATCGTGGGGACCTACGAGCAGTACTTC. It specifies CASSIVGTYEQYF.

The chain carries TRBV30 and TRBJ1-1; D gene ambiguous. Trimming cost V 4 bases and J 1 base, with 10 bases left between them. CDR3 length: 13 amino acids. Germline assignment: CDR1 GTSNPN and CDR2 SVGIG (reference sequence). In DNA form, the CDR3 reads TGTGCCTGGACCACCACAGCGAACACTGAAGCTTTCTTT. This codes for CAWTTTANTEAFF.

This clone was seen only a few times. The chain has TRBV28 and TRBJ1-2; 8 nucleotides agree with TRBD1. Germline CDR1 is MDHEN and CDR2 is SYDVKM. Trimming took 4 bases from V and 13 from J; bases not matched to a gene: 5. The CDR3 contains 11 residues. The CDR3 nucleotides are TGTGCCAGCAGTTCACCAGGGGGCGGCACCTTC. Translation gives CASSSPGGGTF.